Following are 20 T cell receptor beta chains from one sample sequenced in a study of blood T cell repertoires in COVID-19. Some clones are missing from TCRdb's copy, which holds only in-frame ones; the method was immunoSEQ multiplex PCR. The sample lists tens of thousands of clones; about four fifths were seen once. What was sequenced was peripheral blood. Source of these receptors: an elderly woman with acute or convalescent COVID-19.

The rearrangement links TRBV6-5 to TRBJ1-1; D remains ambiguous. Germline-derived CDR1 and CDR2 are MNHEY and SVGAGI. Deletions cut 0 bases from V and 2 bases from J, with 10 bases between. The CDR3 extends over 15 amino acids. The CDR3 sequence is CASSYSLYSNTEAFF. The CDR3 nucleotides read TGTGCCAGCAGTTACTCCCTTTACAGCAACACTGAAGCTTTCTTT.

This chain joins TRBV7-8 and TRBJ1-1; TRBD1 matches 7 bases. The J segment lost 1 base and the V segment lost 7 bases, leaving 9 bases of the junction unmatched. Germline V lookup: CDR1 SGHVS, CDR2 FQNEAQ. This CDR3 has 15 amino acids. The CDR3 spells CASTELAGGNTEAFF. CDR3 nucleotide sequence: TGTGCCAGCACCGAGCTTGCAGGGGGGAACACTGAAGCTTTCTTT.

The chain recombines TRBV2 with TRBJ2-7, with 11 bases aligning to TRBD2. There are 13 residues in the CDR3. The junction had 7 bases not matched to a gene; V was cut back by 9 bases and J by 6 bases. Germline V gives CDR1 SNHLY, CDR2 FYNNEI. The CDR3 DNA reads TGTGCCAGTGGATCTAGCGGGAGGAGCGAGCAGTACTTC. Its protein product is CASGSSGRSEQYF.

The CDR3: CASSYGTSGITYEQYF. Written as DNA, the CDR3 is TGTGCCAGCAGTTACGGGACTAGCGGGATAACCTACGAGCAGTACTTC. The chain uses TRBV6-5 and TRBJ2-7, with 13 bases identical to TRBD2. CDR3 length: 16 residues. The trim removed 2 bases at V and 2 bases at J, leaving 3 bases unmatched. Germline V gives CDR1 MNHEY, CDR2 SVGAGI.

This clone was seen just once. This chain joins TRBV5-8 and TRBJ1-2; 9 nucleotides agree with TRBD1. Germline V gene lookup returns CDR1 SGHTS and CDR2 YDEGEE. J was trimmed by 10 bases and V by 2 bases; bases with no gene match: 18. The CDR3 covers 17 residues. CDR3 region: CASSFVVNQGQGRVYTF. CDR3 nucleotide sequence: TGTGCCAGCAGCTTCGTCGTAAACCAGGGACAGGGCCGAGTCTACACCTTC.

This clone was recorded only once. The chain's CDR3 is CASSLVRSTSKAFF. The DNA of the CDR3 is TGTGCCAGCAGCTTAGTAAGGAGCACTTCTAAAGCTTTCTTT. J is TRBJ1-1 and V is TRBV7-2; no firm D call. The V end was cut by 1 base, the J end by 9 bases, with 15 bases between. CDR1 is SGHTA, CDR2 FQGNSA, per germline. CDR3 length equals 14 residues.

The rearrangement joins TRBV6-5 to TRBJ1-5, with D perhaps matching TRBD1 (6 bases). Germline loops: CDR1 MNHEY, CDR2 SVGAGI. The CDR3 spans 14 residues. Trimming took 2 bases from V and 12 from J, leaving 17 bases between them. The CDR3 region is CASSYLAGASHQHF. CDR3 coding DNA: TGTGCCAGCAGTTACCTTGCGGGGGCATCCCACCAGCATTTT.

This chain connects TRBV6-5 to TRBJ1-1, with TRBD1 matching 9 bases. After removal of 6 bases from V and 7 bases from J, the junction contained 12 bases not matched to a gene. In germline, CDR1 is MNHEY, CDR2 SVGAGI. The CDR3 has 15 amino acids. The CDR3 coding sequence is TGTGCCAGCAGGGCGACCTACACAGGGGGCGATGAAGCTTTCTTT. Translation gives CASRATYTGGDEAFF.

The rearrangement uses TRBV24-1 and TRBJ1-4; 10 bases align to TRBD1. J lost 5 bases, V lost 3 bases, and 2 bases had no gene match. CDR3 length: 15 residues. From germline, CDR1 is KGHDR and CDR2 SFDVKD. CDR3 region: CATSDRQGANEKLFF. The CDR3, as DNA: TGTGCCACCAGTGATCGACAGGGGGCAAATGAAAAACTGTTTTTT.

V gene TRBV6-4 combines with J gene TRBJ1-6; 8 bases are a match to TRBD1. J was trimmed by 9 bases and V by 2 bases; bases with no gene match: 3. The CDR3 contains 14 residues. Germline-derived CDR1 and CDR2 are MRHNA and SNTAGT. The CDR3 here is CASSDTTGGSPLHF. The CDR3 DNA sequence: TGTGCCAGCAGTGACACTACAGGGGGTTCACCCCTCCACTTT.

Only a few counts were recorded for this clone. The chain uses TRBV6-5 and TRBJ1-1, with D possibly matching TRBD1 (6 bases). The CDR3 has 16 amino acids. Germline V gene data show CDR1 as MNHEY and CDR2 as SVGAGI. V was cut by 0 bases and J by 1 base, with 12 bases left in between. The CDR3 coding sequence is TGTGCCAGCAGTTACTCGAAAGCCAGGGGGAACACTGAAGCTTTCTTT. Translated, it gives CASSYSKARGNTEAFF.

This clone was recorded a few times. The J gene is TRBJ1-2, the V gene TRBV6-5, with D unclear. V was shortened by 6 bases and J by 4 bases, with 9 bases between the two germline ends. Germline CDR1 is MNHEY and CDR2 is SVGAGI. CDR3 length: 12 amino acids. The CDR3: CASREVGYGYTF. The DNA of the CDR3 is TGTGCCAGCAGGGAGGTTGGCTATGGCTACACCTTC.

The V gene is TRBV6-5, the J gene TRBJ1-5, with D possibly TRBD1 on 6 matching bases. In germline, CDR1 is MNHEY, CDR2 SVGAGI. The CDR3 is 15 residues long. The V gene lost 5 bases and the J gene lost 2 bases, with 13 bases spanning the gap. CDR3 amino acids: CASSTQGLGNQPQHF. CDR3 coding DNA: TGTGCCAGCAGTACACAGGGCCTTGGCAATCAGCCCCAGCATTTT.

V is TRBV7-3 and J is TRBJ2-3, with D perhaps matching TRBD2 (7 bases). Per germline, CDR1 SGHTA and CDR2 FQGTGA. Between the trimmed V and J ends, which lost 4 bases and 2 bases, there was a span of 19 bases. This CDR3 is 17 amino acids long. CDR3 DNA sequence: TGTGCCAGCAGCTCGGGGCGGGGGCCGCCGCTCACAGATACGCAGTATTTT. Encoded protein: CASSSGRGPPLTDTQYF.

This sequence joins TRBV5-6 and TRBJ1-1, with 8 bases fitting TRBD1. The length of the CDR3 is 14 residues. The germline V gene has CDR1 SGHDT and CDR2 YYEEEE. The trim removed 5 bases at V and 5 bases at J, leaving 8 bases unmatched. CDR3 sequence (DNA): TGTGCCAGCAGGGTGGTGACAGGGGAGACTGAAGCTTTCTTT. Protein product: CASRVVTGETEAFF.

The chain is built from TRBV3-1 (or the pseudogene TRBV3-2) and TRBJ2-2; D is perhaps TRBD1 (5 bases). The CDR3 extends over 16 amino acids. Trimming pared 4 bases from V and 0 bases from J, leaving 12 bases between. Germline lookup yields CDR1 LGHDT and CDR2 YNNKEL (reference sequence). The CDR3 reads CASSRGQGANTGELFF. Written as DNA, the CDR3 is TGTGCCAGCAGCCGGGGCCAAGGAGCGAACACCGGGGAGCTGTTTTTT.

The V gene is TRBV6-5, the J gene TRBJ1-1; 8 bases agree with TRBD1. The J segment lost 0 bases and the V segment lost 6 bases, leaving 3 bases of the junction unmatched. Germline CDR1 MNHEY, CDR2 SVGAGI. The CDR3 is 14 residues long. The CDR3 sequence: CASRGTGVNTEAFF. CDR3 nucleotide sequence: TGTGCCAGCAGGGGGACAGGTGTGAACACTGAAGCTTTCTTT.

J is TRBJ2-5 and V is TRBV6-2 or TRBV6-3; possibly TRBD1 for D (6 bases). This CDR3 spans 16 amino acids. CDR1 is MNHEY, CDR2 SVGEGT, per germline. The V end lost 2 bases, the J end lost 2 bases, and 15 bases lay between the germline ends. The CDR3 DNA reads as TGTGCCAGCAGTTACGCCCAGACAGGACGACAAGAGACCCAGTACTTC. It is translated as CASSYAQTGRQETQYF.

The rearrangement links TRBV18 to TRBJ2-7, with D possibly matching TRBD2 (5 bases). This CDR3 is 15 amino acids long. V lost 3 bases and J 0 bases, leaving 12 bases between the germline ends. Germline-derived CDR1 and CDR2 are KGHSH and LQKENI. CDR3 nucleotide sequence: TGTGCCAGCTCACCTCCGTCCCGGGACTCCTACGAGCAGTACTTC. This sequence encodes CASSPPSRDSYEQYF.

J is TRBJ2-5 and V is TRBV5-1, with 7 bases that match TRBD1. The CDR3 sequence is 16 residues long. With 6 bases clipped from V and 1 base from J, the junction kept 12 bases outside the gene matches. Germline CDR1 and CDR2: SGHRS and YFSETQ. The CDR3 region is CASTEGAVPAQETQYF. The DNA of the CDR3 is TGCGCCAGCACCGAGGGGGCAGTCCCCGCCCAAGAGACCCAGTACTTC.